This paragraph covers one T cell receptor beta chain sequence. Antigen: not known. Multiplex PCR in two rounds served to amplify TCR beta CDR3 from genomic DNA. First-round PCR, the initial amplification, used primers specific to each TRBV and TRBJ gene. MiXCR, applied by TCRdb to the multiplex PCR reads, yields one record per CDR3 protein. The repertoire holds 30,000 to 35,000 distinct CDR3 sequences, with less than 35% as singletons. This record comes from a study of prognosis after radiotherapy for stage I lung cancer. Overall study: Concurrent therapy with stereotactic body radiotherapy was given to no patient. Study-level results: After stereotactic body radiation therapy, unique TCR clone counts dropped from a median of roughly 9,900 to 7,200. Patients' TRBV and TRBJ gene usage reportedly differed by presence or absence of metastases.

Sample collection consisted of 5.5 to 6 milliliters of peripheral blood drawn at each of two time points. Germline V gives CDR1 MNHEY, CDR2 SMNVEV (reference sequence). There are 15 residues in the CDR3. Deletions cut 7 bases from V and 8 bases from J, with 23 bases between. This receptor was identified in a donor over 45 with non-small cell lung cancer. The sequences come from PBMCs, collected before or after stereotactic body radiation therapy (not recorded which). V and J are TRBV27 and TRBJ1-2, with a weak D call TRBD1 (6 bases). CDR3 nucleotides: TGTGCCAGCATGCCCAGTTTTACGGACAGTAACGGCTACACCTTC. It specifies CASMPSFTDSNGYTF.